These 7 T cell receptor beta chains originate from one sample sequenced in a study of cytomegalovirus exposure and HLA in healthy donors. PCR used 60 Vbeta primers and 13 Jbeta primers. Assay used: immunoSEQ multiplex PCR; TCRdb lists only in-frame clones, some missing. Of about 160,000 clones listed, roughly 88% are singletons. The sequenced sample consisted of PBMCs. These receptor sequences come from a boy aged 2 to 10 in good health and CMV-seronegative.

V usage is TRBV21-1 and J usage is TRBJ1-1; the table's D call, TRBD1, has no DNA check behind it. TRBV21-1 is designated a pseudogene. The CDR3 covers 14 residues. The CDR3 DNA follows: TGTGCCAGCAAAACGGCCCCAGGGAACACTGAAGCTTTCTTT. It translates to CASKTAPGNTEAFF.

The V and J genes are TRBV4-2 and TRBJ2-1; D is possibly TRBD2 (6 bases). This CDR3 is built from 14 residues. The germline gives CDR1 LGHNA, CDR2 YNFKEQ. V gave up 4 bases and J gave up 4 bases, with 11 bases separating them. CDR3 amino acids: CASSPGEFYNEQFF. The DNA for the CDR3 is TGTGCCAGCAGCCCGGGGGAGTTTTACAATGAGCAGTTCTTC.

The chain employs TRBV18 and TRBJ2-1, with D possibly TRBD2 on 5 matching bases. Germline V gene data show CDR1 as KGHSH and CDR2 as LQKENI. The CDR3 loop spans 14 amino acids. V gave up 1 base and J gave up 6 bases, with 10 bases separating them. The CDR3 loop is CASSPRLALNEQFF. The CDR3 nucleotides are TGTGCCAGCTCACCACGCTTAGCGCTCAATGAGCAGTTCTTC.

V usage is TRBV5-4 and J usage is TRBJ1-2; 7 bases are shared with TRBD1. J lost 0 bases, V lost 5 bases, and 1 base had no gene match. CDR1 and CDR2 (germline): SGHNT, YYREEE (reference sequence). This CDR3 spans 13 amino acids. The CDR3 bases are TGTGCCAGCAGGGGACAGACTAACTATGGCTACACCTTC. It specifies CASRGQTNYGYTF.

V usage is TRBV19 and J usage is TRBJ1-4, with D maybe TRBD1 (6 bases). Per germline, CDR1 LNHDA and CDR2 SQIVND (reference sequence). V was trimmed by 6 bases and J by 8 bases, leaving 19 bases between them. The CDR3 totals 15 residues. CDR3 in amino acids: CASSPLRGGEEKLFF. The CDR3 DNA sequence: TGTGCCAGTAGCCCCCTTAGAGGGGGGGAAGAAAAACTGTTTTTT.

The chain couples TRBV19 to TRBJ2-5; 9 nucleotides match TRBD1. CDR1 and CDR2 from the germline V gene are LNHDA and SQIVND (reference sequence). The CDR3 is made up of 14 amino acids. The J segment lost 5 bases and the V segment lost 2 bases, leaving 3 bases of the junction unmatched. CDR3 sequence: CASSILGQGETQYF. The CDR3 coding sequence is TGTGCCAGTAGTATATTGGGACAGGGCGAGACCCAGTACTTC.

The V and J genes are TRBV6-6 and TRBJ1-2; D not resolved. There are 12 residues in the CDR3. Germline assignment: CDR1 MNHNY and CDR2 SVGAGI (reference sequence). The V end lost 5 bases, the J end lost 3 bases, and 7 bases lay between the germline ends. The CDR3 DNA follows: TGTGCCAGCAGTGCGGAGGACTATGGCTACACCTTC. It translates to CASSAEDYGYTF.